The entry below describes one T cell receptor (beta chain). The data were taken from a study of blood T cells in healthy people across ages. It was with a sample-barcoded 5' primer and a J-beta primer mix that a second PCR of roughly 7 to 12 cycles was run. A single record per CDR3 protein comes from TCRdb applying MiXCR to the 5' RACE reads. There are some 1.5 million distinct CDR3 sequences in the sample; 28% occur only once, and around 7.7% lies in the top ten. The CDR3 extends over 15 amino acids. From germline, CDR1 is SGDLS and CDR2 YYNGEE. The V end was cut by 0 bases, the J end by 5 bases, with 14 bases between.

The V and J genes are TRBV9 and TRBJ1-2, with a weak D call TRBD1 (6 bases). This sequence was found in a woman in her thirties in good health. Source material: blood. The CDR3 DNA reads TGTGCCAGCAGCGTAGGTGTGGGGGCGCGGTATGGCTACACCTTC. As protein: CASSVGVGARYGYTF.